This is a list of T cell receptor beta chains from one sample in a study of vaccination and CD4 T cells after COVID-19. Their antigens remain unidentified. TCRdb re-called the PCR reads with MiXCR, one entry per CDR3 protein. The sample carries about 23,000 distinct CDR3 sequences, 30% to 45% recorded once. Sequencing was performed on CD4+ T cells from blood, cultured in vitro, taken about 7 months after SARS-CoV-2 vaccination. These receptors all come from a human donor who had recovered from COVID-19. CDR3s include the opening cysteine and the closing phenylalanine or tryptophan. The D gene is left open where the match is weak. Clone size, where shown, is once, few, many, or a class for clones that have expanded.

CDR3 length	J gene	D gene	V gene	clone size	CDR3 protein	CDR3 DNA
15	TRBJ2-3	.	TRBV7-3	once	CASSLTLGREDTQYF	TGTGCCAGCAGCTTAACGCTGGGCAGGGAAGATACGCAGTATTTT
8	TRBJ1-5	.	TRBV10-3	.	CATGTQHF	TGTGCCACCGGCACCCAGCATTTT
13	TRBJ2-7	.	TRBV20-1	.	CSTLGDSSYEQYF	TGCAGTACGCTTGGGGACTCGAGCTACGAGCAGTACTTC
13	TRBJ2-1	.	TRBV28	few	CASNRGTYNEQFF	TGTGCCAGCAATCGGGGGACCTACAATGAGCAGTTCTTC
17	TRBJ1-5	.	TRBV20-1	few	CSARDGVRQPKNQPQHF	TGCAGTGCTAGAGATGGCGTTCGACAGCCGAAAAATCAGCCCCAGCATTTT
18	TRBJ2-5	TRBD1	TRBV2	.	CASSADRGRLLTQETQYF	TGTGCCAGCAGCGCCGACAGGGGCCGACTCTTGACCCAAGAGACCCAGTACTTC
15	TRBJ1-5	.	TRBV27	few	CASSPRDGPNQPQHF	TGTGCCAGCAGTCCGCGCGACGGCCCCAATCAGCCCCAGCATTTT
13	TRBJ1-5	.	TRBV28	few	CASSTGGNQPQHF	TGTGCCAGCAGCACAGGCGGCAATCAGCCCCAGCATTTT
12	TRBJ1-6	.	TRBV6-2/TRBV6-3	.	CASSRQDSPLHF	TGTGCCAGCAGCCGACAGGATTCACCCCTCCACTTT
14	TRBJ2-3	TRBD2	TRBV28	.	CASSQWDYRDTQYF	TGTGCCAGCAGTCAGTGGGACTACAGGGATACGCAGTATTTT
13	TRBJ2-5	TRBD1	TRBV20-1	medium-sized	CSAARTGAVTQYF	TGCAGTGCTGCCCGGACAGGGGCGGTGACCCAGTACTTC
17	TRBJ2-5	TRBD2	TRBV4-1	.	CASSQARGSGRGETQYF	TGCGCCAGCAGCCAAGCTCGGGGTAGCGGGAGAGGAGAGACCCAGTACTTC
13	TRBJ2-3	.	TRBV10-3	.	CAIRASVTDTQYF	TGTGCCATCAGGGCTAGCGTTACAGATACGCAGTATTTT
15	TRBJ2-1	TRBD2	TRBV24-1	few	CATSDGLAAYNEQFF	TGTGCCACCAGTGATGGACTAGCGGCCTACAATGAGCAGTTCTTC
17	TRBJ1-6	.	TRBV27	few	CASSFQGRPSRGTPLHF	TGTGCCAGCAGTTTCCAAGGGAGACCGTCTCGAGGGACACCCCTCCACTTT
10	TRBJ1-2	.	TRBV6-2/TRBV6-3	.	CASRGYGHTF	TGTGCCAGCAGAGGCTATGGCCACACCTTC
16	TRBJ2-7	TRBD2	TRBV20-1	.	CSARLKKLAGGREQYF	TGCAGTGCTAGGCTCAAGAAGCTAGCGGGGGGTAGAGAGCAGTACTTC
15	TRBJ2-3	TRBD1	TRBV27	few	CASSYRGTRTDTQYF	TGTGCCAGCAGCTACAGGGGGACCCGCACAGATACGCAGTATTTT
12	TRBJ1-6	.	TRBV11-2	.	CASSLPYSPLHF	TGTGCCAGCAGTCTTCCGTATTCACCCCTCCACTTT
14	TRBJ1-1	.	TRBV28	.	CASSFWYGNTEAFF	TGTGCCAGCAGTTTTTGGTACGGGAACACTGAAGCTTTCTTT
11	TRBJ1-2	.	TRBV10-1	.	CASRGVAGYTF	TGCGCCAGCAGGGGGGTGGCTGGCTACACCTTC
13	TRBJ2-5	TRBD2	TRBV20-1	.	CSAREGLAETQYF	TGCAGTGCTAGGGAGGGACTAGCAGAGACCCAGTACTTC
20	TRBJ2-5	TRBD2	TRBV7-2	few	CASSLEPGLARTSARETQYF	TGTGCCAGCAGCCTAGAACCGGGACTAGCGAGAACGAGCGCCAGGGAGACCCAGTACTTC
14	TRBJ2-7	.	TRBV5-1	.	CASSLGSGTYEQYF	TGCGCCAGCAGCTTGGGGTCAGGGACCTACGAGCAGTACTTC
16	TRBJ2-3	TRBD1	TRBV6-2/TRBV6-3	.	CASSYPRDRRGYTQYF	TGTGCCAGCAGTTACCCCCGGGACAGGCGGGGATATACGCAGTATTTT
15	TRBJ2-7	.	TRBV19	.	CASSIGGGPSYEQYF	TGTGCCAGTAGTATCGGAGGGGGACCCTCCTACGAGCAGTACTTC
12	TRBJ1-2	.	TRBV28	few	CASSPANYGYTF	TGTGCCAGCAGTCCCGCAAACTATGGCTACACCTTC
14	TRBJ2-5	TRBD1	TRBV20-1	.	CSVAGQGVWETQYF	TGCAGTGTCGCGGGACAGGGGGTGTGGGAGACCCAGTACTTC
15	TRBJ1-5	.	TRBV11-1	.	CASSLAQGGGQPQHF	TGTGCCAGCAGCTTAGCGCAAGGGGGGGGCCAGCCCCAGCATTTT
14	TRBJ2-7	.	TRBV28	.	CASRRDSSAYEQYF	TGTGCCAGCAGAAGGGACTCCTCAGCCTACGAGCAGTACTTC
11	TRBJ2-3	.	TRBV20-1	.	CSRGGTDTQYF	TGCAGTCGAGGGGGAACGGATACGCAGTATTTT
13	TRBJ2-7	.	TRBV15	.	CATSRAGSYEQYF	TGTGCCACCAGCAGAGCAGGCTCCTACGAGCAGTACTTC
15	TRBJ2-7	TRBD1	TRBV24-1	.	CATSDPGQGSLEQYF	TGTGCCACCAGTGATCCGGGACAGGGGTCACTCGAGCAGTACTTC
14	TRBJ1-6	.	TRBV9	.	CASSVRANNSPLHF	TGTGCCAGCAGCGTCAGGGCGAATAATTCACCCCTCCACTTT
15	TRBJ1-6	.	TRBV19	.	CASQPQGRGNSPLHF	TGTGCCAGTCAACCTCAGGGTCGGGGGAATTCACCCCTCCACTTT
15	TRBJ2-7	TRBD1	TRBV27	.	CASSRTGTGRGEQYF	TGTGCCAGCAGTCGCACCGGGACAGGCAGGGGAGAGCAGTACTTC
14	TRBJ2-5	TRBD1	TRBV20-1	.	CSAAAGQGRETQYF	TGCAGTGCTGCGGCTGGACAGGGTAGAGAGACCCAGTACTTC
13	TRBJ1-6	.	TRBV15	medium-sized	CATSRGQSSPLHF	TGTGCCACCAGTCGGGGGCAATCTTCACCCCTCCACTTT